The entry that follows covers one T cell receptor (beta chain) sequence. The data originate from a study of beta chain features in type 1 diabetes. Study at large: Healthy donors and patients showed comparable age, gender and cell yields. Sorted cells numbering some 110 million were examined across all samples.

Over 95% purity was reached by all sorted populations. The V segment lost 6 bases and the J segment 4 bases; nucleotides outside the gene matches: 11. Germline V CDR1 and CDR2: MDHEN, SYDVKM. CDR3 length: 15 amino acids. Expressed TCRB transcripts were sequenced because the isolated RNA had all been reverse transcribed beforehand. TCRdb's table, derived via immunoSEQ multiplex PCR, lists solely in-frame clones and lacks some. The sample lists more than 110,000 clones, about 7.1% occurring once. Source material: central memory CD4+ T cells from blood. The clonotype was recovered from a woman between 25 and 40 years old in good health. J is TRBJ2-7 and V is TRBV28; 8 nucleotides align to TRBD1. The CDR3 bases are TGTGCCAGCAGGTCAACCGGGACAGGCAAATACGAGCAGTACTTC. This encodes CASRSTGTGKYEQYF.